The text below deals with one TCR beta chain. 5' RACE that incorporated UMI labels was used to prepare the TRB cDNA libraries. TCRdb reprocessed the 5' RACE reads and keeps a single row for each CDR3 protein, giving no DNA. This listing includes over 20,000 distinct CDR3 sequences. The CDR3 loop spans 13 amino acids. CDR1 SGHKS and CDR2 YYEKEE come from the germline V gene (reference sequence). This sample is drawn from a study of CXCR3-negative and CXCR3-positive naive CD8 T cells. The chain has TRBV5-5 and TRBJ2-7; TCRdb's D gene call, TRBD1, goes unchecked for lack of DNA. This TCR derives from a human donor in good health. Some clones in this sample may be carry-over from other donors' samples. The sample was naive CXCR3- CD8+ T cells from blood. As to subset: CD45RO-CCR7+CD27+CD95- naive CD8+ T cells lacking CXCR3 (TNR3-). CDR3: CASSQDSLVEQYF.